The following is a TCR beta chain sequence with its context. What antigen it recognizes has not been identified. Per-nucleotide qualities are absent, and no much larger clonotype sits a single base away. To demonstrate the VDJtools post-analysis software, TCR beta repertoires were profiled from the peripheral blood of some 12 young patients with multiple sclerosis. The multiple sclerosis patients were children and adolescents ranging in age from about 6 to 16 years. The CDR3 spans 13 residues, from the cysteine through the phenylalanine. Solely the CDR3 DNA is kept, with 39 bases framed from the first base. The germline V gene encodes CDR1 SQVTM and CDR2 ANQGSEA. V and J lose 6 bases and 2 bases, and a span of 11 bases separates them. The sample comes from a study of post-analysis software for immune sequencing data (dated by TCRdb to between 2014 and 2016). Some background on the complete study: Relapsing-remitting, secondary progressive and progressive-relapsing multiple sclerosis were recorded as disease courses, and subtype annotation was lacking for some patients. A subset of samples was prepared in parallel using single-end sample barcoding, then pooled and co-amplified after Illumina adapter ligation. The patient repertoires were set against 11 previously published healthy control repertoires from donors whose ages ranged from roughly 6 to 27 years. Points the paper makes about the study in general: The multiple sclerosis patient group was slightly younger than the control group. Multiple sclerosis patients had significantly lower normalized Chao1 diversity than controls, a result that suggests substantial peripheral T-cell clonal expansion. Strong co-clustering of samples prepared in the same batch was shown by direct clustering with F measure, prompting a batch-effect correction. Significantly higher frequencies in patients than in controls were found for several TRBV segments, including TRBV5-6, TRBV5-1 and TRBV20-1.

The method was PCR. For sequencing, an Illumina HiSeq 2500 was employed. To reduce PCR and sequencing biases, unique molecular identifiers were incorporated into the TCR beta cDNA libraries. Per 1 to 10 million input T cells, roughly 500,000 cDNA molecules were obtained, such that each molecule approximated one T cell. The same protocol used for the earlier healthy control dataset was applied to prepare and sequence the patient libraries. Samples belonging to the same batch were prepared together, multiplexed and sequenced on a shared HiSeq lane. Under the source paper's analysis protocol: MIGEC was used to process the raw barcoded reads, and molecular identifier groups with only a single read were discarded before consensus assembly and CDR3 extraction. Clonotype tables were post-analysed with VDJtools, and diversity was normalized by down-sampling all datasets to the smallest sample size. Repertoire overlap clustering matched CDR3 amino acid but not nucleotide sequences to correct batch-related cross-sample contamination. Using fastp trimming at Q25 and MiXCR clonotype assembly, TCRdb reanalyzed the public sequencing data and kept in-frame beta chains. Under each unique CDR3 protein, matching rows form one entry showing the most common genes and DNA. TCRdb assigned the V and J calls; the authors' analysis was not used. A total of roughly 800,000 distinct CDR3 sequences appear in this sample, 25% to 30% of them only once. Jointly, the top ten make up around 0.55% of the sample.

The chain is encoded by TRBV29-1 joined to TRBJ2-4; the D gene is not confidently resolved. The receptor was derived from a girl between 5 and 17 years old with multiple sclerosis. The sequenced material came from blood. The CDR3 region reads CSVCDGPKNIQYF. The DNA sequence is given as TGCAGCGTGTGCGACGGACCCAAAAACATTCAGTACTTC.